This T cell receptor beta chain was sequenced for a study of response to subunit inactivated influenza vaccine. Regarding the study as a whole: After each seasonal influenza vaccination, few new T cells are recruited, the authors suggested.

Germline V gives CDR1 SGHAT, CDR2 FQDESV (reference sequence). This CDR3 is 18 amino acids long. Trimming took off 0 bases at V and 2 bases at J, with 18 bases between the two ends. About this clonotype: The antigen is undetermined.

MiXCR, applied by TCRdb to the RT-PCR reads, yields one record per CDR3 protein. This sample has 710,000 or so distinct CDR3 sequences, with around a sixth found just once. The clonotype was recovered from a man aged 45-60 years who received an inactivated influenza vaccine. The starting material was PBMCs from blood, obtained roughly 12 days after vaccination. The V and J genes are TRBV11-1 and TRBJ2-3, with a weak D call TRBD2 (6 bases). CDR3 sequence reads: CASSLAAGLSNLTDTQYF. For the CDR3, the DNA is TGTGCCAGCAGCTTAGCTGCGGGGCTTAGCAACCTCACAGATACGCAGTATTTT.